This TCR beta chain derives from a study of blood T cell repertoires in COVID-19. Study members were between roughly 18 and 100 years old and lived in 25 or so US regions. What the recovered Cohort 3 donors had was two negative PCRs, clearance, or symptom resolution. The table came from immunoSEQ multiplex PCR; TCRdb's copy has only in-frame clones and leaves some out. The data hold about 300,000 clones, with around 90% observed a single time. The sequencing sample was made of PBMCs or T cells enriched from blood (not recorded which). The TCR was taken from a woman in her thirties or forties who had recovered from COVID-19.

The CDR3 reads CAISERTGTHYGYTF. The CDR3, as DNA: TGTGCCATCAGTGAGCGAACAGGGACCCACTATGGCTACACCTTC. The gene calls are TRBV10-3 and TRBJ1-2, with D perhaps matching TRBD1 (6 bases). CDR1 is ENHRY and CDR2 is SYGVKD in the germline V gene. The CDR3 is 15 residues long. Trimming took off 2 bases at V and 3 bases at J, with 13 bases between the two ends.